This TCR beta chain stems from a study of PD-L1 blockade in urothelial cancer. Per germline, CDR1 SGHTA and CDR2 FQGNSA. V lost 6 bases to trimming and J lost 0 bases; unmatched junction nucleotides: 9. The CDR3 loop spans 16 amino acids. The protocol was immunoSEQ multiplex PCR, while the TCRdb copy is restricted to in-frame clones and leaves out a portion. The repertoire holds around 45,000 clones, with around 89% as singletons. The TCR was taken from a woman in her fifties or sixties with urothelial cancer. V is TRBV7-2 and J is TRBJ2-7, with TRBD2 matching 9 bases. The sequenced sample was PBMCs, obtained around atezolizumab (anti-PD-L1) treatment. The CDR3: CASRRRLAALSYEQYF. CDR3 DNA: TGTGCCAGCAGACGGAGACTAGCGGCCCTCTCCTACGAGCAGTACTTC.